One sample yielded the 4 T cell receptor beta chains listed below, sequenced in a study of spatial heterogeneity in lung cancer. TCRdb re-called the 5' RACE reads through MiXCR, storing one row per CDR3 protein. Of about 28,000 distinct CDR3 sequences listed, 8.4% are singletons. Time point described: sample taken at primary tumor resection. Unsorted whole RNA from tumor, nontumor lung or frozen PBMC underwent sequencing. The sequencing here drew on PBMCs, taken at surgery. These receptors all come from a female donor with early-stage non-small cell lung cancer.

The genes are TRBV5-1 and TRBJ2-7; 9 bases fit TRBD2. After removal of 0 bases from V and 0 bases from J, the junction contained 10 bases not matched to a gene. The CDR3 is 18 residues long. Per germline, CDR1 SGHRS and CDR2 YFSETQ. The CDR3 nucleotides are TGCGCCAGCAGCTTGGCGGCGGGAGGGCCGTCTTCCTCCTACGAGCAGTACTTC. It yields the protein CASSLAAGGPSSSYEQYF.

This clonotype was counted a few times. The CDR3 region is CASSPWGSYNEQFF. CDR3 nucleotide sequence: TGTGCCAGCAGCCCGTGGGGGTCCTACAATGAGCAGTTCTTC. The rearrangement uses TRBV14 and TRBJ2-1; perhaps D is TRBD1 or TRBD2 (5 bases each). This CDR3 has 14 residues. V gave up 4 bases and J gave up 1 base, with 8 bases separating them. The V gene's germline CDR1 is SGHDN and CDR2 FVKESK.

This clonotype was counted many times. V is TRBV5-1 and J is TRBJ2-1; 8 bases are shared with TRBD2. J gave up 5 bases and V 1 base, and 11 bases lay outside the gene matches. The CDR3 length is 17 residues. CDR1 is SGHRS, CDR2 YFSETQ, per germline. The CDR3 loop is CASSLSSLAGSNNEQFF. CDR3 DNA sequence: TGCGCCAGCAGCTTGTCCTCTCTAGCGGGTAGTAACAATGAGCAGTTCTTC. Full variable domain (rest looked up from reference TRBV5-1 and TRBJ2-1): KAGVTQTPRYLIKTRGQQVTLSCSPISGHRSVSWYQQTPGQGLQFLFEYFSETQRNKGNFPGRFSGRQFSNSRSEMNVSTLELGDSALYLCASSLSSLAGSNNEQFFGPGTRLTVL.

This clonotype occurred a few times. At one end the junction does not follow the germline gene, possibly because of a read error. The J gene is TRBJ1-5, the V gene TRBV7-9, with TRBD1 matching over 8 bases. CDR3 size: 18 residues. Germline CDR1 and CDR2: SEHNR and FQNEAQ (reference sequence). Here the CDR3 DNA reads TGTGCCAGCAGCTTAGGAGGGACAGGCCCCTTTAGCAATCAGTCCCAGCATTTT. Translation gives CASSLGGTGPFSNQSQHF.